The T cell receptor (beta chain) under discussion was sequenced for a study of blood T cell repertoires in COVID-19. Overall study context: Both acute and convalescent COVID-19 samples were obtained from the United States, Italy and Spain. Nucleic acid was either cDNA or gDNA, and it came from T cells, B-cell-depleted T cells, or PBMCs.

The recovered donors of Cohort 3 showed two negative PCRs, clearance, or symptom resolution. This CDR3 has 16 residues. The germline CDR1 and CDR2 sequences are SGDLS and YYNGEE. Deletions cut 3 bases from V and 0 bases from J, with 14 bases between. Per the study methods: Reference gene primer amplification gave nucleated cell count estimates. The protocol was immunoSEQ multiplex PCR, while the TCRdb copy is restricted to in-frame clones and leaves out a portion. V and J calls and clone size are copied from that table; D and trimming were computed from the DNA. Of approximately 170,000 clones in the sample, roughly 85% were seen once.

The chain has TRBV9 and TRBJ2-3; no reliable D call. The sequencing input was PBMCs or T cells enriched from blood (not recorded which). This receptor was identified in a woman aged 18 to 35 who had recovered from COVID-19. The CDR3 sequence: CASSASEVYSTDTQYF. The CDR3 DNA reads as TGTGCCAGCAGCGCCTCTGAGGTGTATAGCACAGATACGCAGTATTTT.